This TCR beta chain was identified in a study of blood T cell repertoires in COVID-19. Study in general: Material from acute and convalescent COVID-19 was sourced from the United States, Italy and Spain. PBMCs, B-cell-depleted T cells, or T cells were the source of the cDNA or gDNA that made up the material.

Germline CDR1 and CDR2: SGHTA and FQGNSA. The V end was cut by 8 bases, the J end by 2 bases, with 11 bases between. CDR3 length: 13 amino acids. In the source study's methods: Nucleated cell counts were estimated from reference gene primer amplification. Assay: immunoSEQ multiplex PCR; the TCRdb copy retains only in-frame clones and omits some. V and J calls and clone size follow that table, whereas D and trimming were derived from the DNA. The sample includes 150,000 to 200,000 clones, more than 70% of them seen just once. V gene TRBV7-2 combines with J gene TRBJ2-3; D gene unclear. Specimen: peripheral blood. The sequence came from a person aged 65 to 85 with COVID-19, enrolled during active disease. The CDR3 reads CASAMRYTDTQYF. The CDR3 DNA follows: TGTGCCAGCGCGATGCGGTACACAGATACGCAGTATTTT.